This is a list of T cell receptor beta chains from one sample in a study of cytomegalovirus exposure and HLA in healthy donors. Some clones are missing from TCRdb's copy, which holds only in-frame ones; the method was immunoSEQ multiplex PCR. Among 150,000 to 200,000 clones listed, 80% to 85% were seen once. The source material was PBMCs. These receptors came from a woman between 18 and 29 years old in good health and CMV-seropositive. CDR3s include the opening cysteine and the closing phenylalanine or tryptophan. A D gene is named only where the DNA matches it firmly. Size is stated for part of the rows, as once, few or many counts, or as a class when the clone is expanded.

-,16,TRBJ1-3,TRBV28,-,TGTGCCAGCAGGTCCTGGGGAGGTATATCCGGAAACACCATATATTTT,CASRSWGGISGNTIYF
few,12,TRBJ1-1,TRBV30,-,TGTGCCTGGAGTGTACGGGGCACTGAAGCTTTCTTT,CAWSVRGTEAFF
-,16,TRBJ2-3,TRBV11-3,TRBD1,TGTGCCAGCAGCTCCCCCGGGACAGGGGAATTATATACGCAGTATTTT,CASSSPGTGELYTQYF
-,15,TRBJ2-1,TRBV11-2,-,TGTGCCAGCAGCCCAGCCCCGGACTTTTACAATGAGCAGTTCTTC,CASSPAPDFYNEQFF
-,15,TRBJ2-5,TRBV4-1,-,TGCGCCAGCAGCCAAGTGGGGAGACAACAAGAGACCCAGTACTTC,CASSQVGRQQETQYF
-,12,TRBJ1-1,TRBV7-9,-,TGTGCCAGCAGCTTAGGGGCCCGGTCAGCTTTCTTT,CASSLGARSAFF
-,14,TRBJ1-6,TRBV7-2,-,TGTGCCAGCACCATGCGGCAGGGTAATTCACCCCTCCACTTT,CASTMRQGNSPLHF
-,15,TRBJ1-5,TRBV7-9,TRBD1,TGTGCCAGCAGCTTAGGAGGGGGCCAAAATCAGCCCCAGCATTTT,CASSLGGGQNQPQHF
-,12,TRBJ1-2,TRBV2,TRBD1,TGTGCCAGCACCCCGGGACAGGGCGTCTACACCTTC,CASTPGQGVYTF
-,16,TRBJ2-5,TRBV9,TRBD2,TGTGCCAGCAGCGTAGGGTCGCGGGGGTTCCAAGAGACCCAGTACTTC,CASSVGSRGFQETQYF
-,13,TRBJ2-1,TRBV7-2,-,TGTGCCAGCAGCTTAGGACAGGTGAATGAGCAGTTCTTC,CASSLGQVNEQFF
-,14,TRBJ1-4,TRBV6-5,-,TGTGCCAGCAGTTATGGGGGGTATGAGGAAAAACTGTTTTTT,CASSYGGYEEKLFF
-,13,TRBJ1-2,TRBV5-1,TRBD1,TGCGCCAGCAGCCCCGACAGGGAATTGGACTACACCTTC,CASSPDRELDYTF
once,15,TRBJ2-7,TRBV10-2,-,TGCGCCAGCAGTGAGAGCAGGACAGCATTCTACGAGCAGTACTTC,CASSESRTAFYEQYF
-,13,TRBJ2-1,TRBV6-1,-,TGTGCCAGCAGTGAACCTCCGTCCAATGAGCAGTTCTTC,CASSEPPSNEQFF
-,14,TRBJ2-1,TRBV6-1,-,TGTGCCAGCAGTGACAAGGGAGGATGGAATGAGCAGTTCTTC,CASSDKGGWNEQFF
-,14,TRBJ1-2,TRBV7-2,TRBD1,TGTGCCAGCAGCACCAAAGGGACAGGGGGCGGCTACACCTTC,CASSTKGTGGGYTF
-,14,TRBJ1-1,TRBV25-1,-,TGTGCCAGCAGTGGATCATCGGGGAACACTGAAGCTTTCTTT,CASSGSSGNTEAFF
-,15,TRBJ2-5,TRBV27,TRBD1,TGTGCCAGCAGTATGACAGGGGGTACCCTTGAGACCCAGTACTTC,CASSMTGGTLETQYF
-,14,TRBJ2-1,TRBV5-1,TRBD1,TGCGCCAGCAGCAGGGGACAGGGCTCGGGTGAGCAGTTCTTC,CASSRGQGSGEQFF
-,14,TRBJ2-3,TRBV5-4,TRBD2,TGTGCCAGCAGACTAGCGGGGGCCACAGATACGCAGTATTTT,CASRLAGATDTQYF
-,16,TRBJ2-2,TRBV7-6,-,TGTGCCAGCAGCGAGAGACAGGTGGTACACACCGGGGAGCTGTTTTTT,CASSERQVVHTGELFF
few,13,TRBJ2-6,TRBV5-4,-,TGTGCCAGCAGGGGAGACGGGGCCAACGTCCTGACTTTC,CASRGDGANVLTF
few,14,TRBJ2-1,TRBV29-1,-,TGCAGCGTTGGTACGCCAGAGCGGGCCAATGAGCAGTTCTTC,CSVGTPERANEQFF
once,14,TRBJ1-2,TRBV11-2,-,TGTGCCAGCAGCTTCGGCTCGGAGGGATATGGCTACACCTTC,CASSFGSEGYGYTF
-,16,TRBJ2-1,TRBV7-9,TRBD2,TGTGCCAGCAGCTTGAATCGGGGGGTGGGCTACAATGAGCAGTTCTTC,CASSLNRGVGYNEQFF
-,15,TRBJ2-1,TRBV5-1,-,TGCGCCAGCAGCTTGGATAAAAGTTGGAGCGGTGAGCAGTTCTTC,CASSLDKSWSGEQFF
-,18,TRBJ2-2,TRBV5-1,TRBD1,TGCGCCAGCAGCTCCCGGACAGGGCTGGGGAACCCCACCGGGGAGCTGTTTTTT,CASSSRTGLGNPTGELFF
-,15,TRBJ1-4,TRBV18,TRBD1,TGTGCCAGCTCAACACGACAGGGTGTCGGTGAAAAACTGTTTTTT,CASSTRQGVGEKLFF
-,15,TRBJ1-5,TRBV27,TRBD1,TGTGCCAGCAGCCCACCAACAGGGGCAAATCAGCCCCAGCATTTT,CASSPPTGANQPQHF
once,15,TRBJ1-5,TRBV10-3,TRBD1,TGTGCCACGAGATCCGGGACAGGGGTTAATCAGCCCCAGCATTTT,CATRSGTGVNQPQHF
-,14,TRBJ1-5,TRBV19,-,TGTGCCAGTAGTATTAACAGGTCCAATCAGCCCCAGCATTTT,CASSINRSNQPQHF
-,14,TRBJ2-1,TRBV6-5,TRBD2,TGTGCCAGCAGACTAGCGGGGACTCACAATGAGCAGTTCTTC,CASRLAGTHNEQFF
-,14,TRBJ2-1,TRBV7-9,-,TGTGCCAGCAGCCCCCCTTTCTCCTACAATGAGCAGTTCTTC,CASSPPFSYNEQFF
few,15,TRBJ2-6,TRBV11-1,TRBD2,TGTGCCAGCAGCCCCGGGAGGCCCGGGGCCAACGTCCTGACTTTC,CASSPGRPGANVLTF
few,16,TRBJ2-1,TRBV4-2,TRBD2,TGTGCCAGCAGCCAAGACGCGAGCGGGGGGGCGAATGAGCAGTTCTTC,CASSQDASGGANEQFF
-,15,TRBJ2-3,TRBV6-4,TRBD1,TGTGCCAGCAATCAGACAGGGTGGGTCACAGATACGCAGTATTTT,CASNQTGWVTDTQYF
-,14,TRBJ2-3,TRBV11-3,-,TGTGCCAGCAGCTTAGGACTAGTGGTTGATACGCAGTATTTT,CASSLGLVVDTQYF
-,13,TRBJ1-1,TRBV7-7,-,TGTGCTAGCAGCTTAGGATCAGACACTGAAGCTTTCTTT,CASSLGSDTEAFF
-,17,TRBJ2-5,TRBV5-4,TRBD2,TGTGCCAGCAGCTTGGGGGGGACTAGCGGGGGAGTAGAGACCCAGTACTTC,CASSLGGTSGGVETQYF
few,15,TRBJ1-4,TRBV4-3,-,TGCGCCAGCAGCCCATATACTGGGGGGGATGAAAAACTGTTTTTT,CASSPYTGGDEKLFF
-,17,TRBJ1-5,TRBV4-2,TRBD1,TGTGCCAGCAGCCAGGGCACCGGGACAGGTATAATGCAGCCCCAGCATTTT,CASSQGTGTGIMQPQHF
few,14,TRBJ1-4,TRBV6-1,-,TGTGCCAGCAGTGAAAATTGGCCGAGGGAAAAACTGTTTTTT,CASSENWPREKLFF
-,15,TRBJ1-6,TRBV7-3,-,TGTGCCAGCAGCTCCTCCGGGACTGGGAATTCACCCCTCCACTTT,CASSSSGTGNSPLHF
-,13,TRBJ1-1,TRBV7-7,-,TGTGCTAGCAGCTCTAGACTGAACACTGAAGCTTTCTTT,CASSSRLNTEAFF
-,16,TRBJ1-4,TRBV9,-,TGTGCCAGCAGCTTCTACCCACAGGGTAATAATGAAAAACTGTTTTTT,CASSFYPQGNNEKLFF
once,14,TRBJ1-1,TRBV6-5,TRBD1,TGTGCCAGCAGGACCGACAGGGGCAACACTGAAGCTTTCTTT,CASRTDRGNTEAFF
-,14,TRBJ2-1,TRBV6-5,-,TGTGCCAGCAAAGGCGGCACCTCCTACAATGAGCAGTTCTTC,CASKGGTSYNEQFF
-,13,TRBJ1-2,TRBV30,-,TGTGCCTGGAGTGTACCAGGGGCGAATGGCTACACCTTC,CAWSVPGANGYTF
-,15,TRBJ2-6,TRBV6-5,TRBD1,TGTGCCAGCAGTCCAGGGGGCGATGGGGCCAACGTCCTGACTTTC,CASSPGGDGANVLTF
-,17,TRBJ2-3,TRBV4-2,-,TGTGCCAGCAGCCAAGGATTTTCGCAAGGGGTCACAGATACGCAGTATTTT,CASSQGFSQGVTDTQYF
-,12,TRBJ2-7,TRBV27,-,TGTGCCAGCAGTTATCTTCCCTACGAGCAGTACTTC,CASSYLPYEQYF
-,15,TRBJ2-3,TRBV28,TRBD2,TGTGCCAGTAAACTGTGGGAGGGGAGGGCAGATACGCAGTATTTT,CASKLWEGRADTQYF
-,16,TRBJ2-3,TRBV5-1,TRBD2,TGCGCCAGCAGCTCGGATGGGCGGGAGAGCCCAGATACGCAGTATTTT,CASSSDGRESPDTQYF
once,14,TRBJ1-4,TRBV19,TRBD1,TGTGCCAGTAGTATATGGACAGGGGATGAAAAACTGTTTTTT,CASSIWTGDEKLFF
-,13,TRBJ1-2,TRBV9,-,TGTGCCAGCAGCCCCGGGACAAACTATGGCTACACCTTC,CASSPGTNYGYTF
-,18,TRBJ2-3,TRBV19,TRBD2,TGTGCCAGTAGGATGGCGGGGGCGACTAGCGGTTACACAGATACGCAGTATTTT,CASRMAGATSGYTDTQYF
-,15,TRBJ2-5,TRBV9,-,TGTGCCAGCAGCGTAGGAGGTGGACAAGGGGAGACCCAGTACTTC,CASSVGGGQGETQYF